The clone carrying this T cell receptor (beta chain) was observed many times. Its target is unknown. cDNA was made by 5'RACE with 10-nucleotide random UMIs. Over 190 million TCR-beta sequences from 15-18 subjects came out of each sequencing run. TCRdb re-analysed the 5' RACE reads in MiXCR, keeping a single row per CDR3 protein. The profile shows about 52,000 distinct CDR3 sequences, approximately 3.9% of them singletons. This entry is derived from a study of neurological immune-mediated disorders. Study-wide results and caveats: No link was found between any clinical or MRI feature and the multiple sclerosis repertoire cluster.

The sample comprised PBMCs. The sequence was collected from a man aged 25 to 40 with multiple sclerosis.

The CDR3, as DNA: TGTGCCAGCAGTTCCGGGACAGGACCCTACGAGCAGTACTTC. This codes for CASSSGTGPYEQYF. The chain is built from TRBV27 and TRBJ2-7; 8 bases match TRBD1. With 4 bases clipped from V and 2 bases from J, the junction kept 4 bases outside the gene matches. The CDR3 totals 14 residues. CDR1 and CDR2 (germline): MNHEY, SMNVEV (reference sequence).